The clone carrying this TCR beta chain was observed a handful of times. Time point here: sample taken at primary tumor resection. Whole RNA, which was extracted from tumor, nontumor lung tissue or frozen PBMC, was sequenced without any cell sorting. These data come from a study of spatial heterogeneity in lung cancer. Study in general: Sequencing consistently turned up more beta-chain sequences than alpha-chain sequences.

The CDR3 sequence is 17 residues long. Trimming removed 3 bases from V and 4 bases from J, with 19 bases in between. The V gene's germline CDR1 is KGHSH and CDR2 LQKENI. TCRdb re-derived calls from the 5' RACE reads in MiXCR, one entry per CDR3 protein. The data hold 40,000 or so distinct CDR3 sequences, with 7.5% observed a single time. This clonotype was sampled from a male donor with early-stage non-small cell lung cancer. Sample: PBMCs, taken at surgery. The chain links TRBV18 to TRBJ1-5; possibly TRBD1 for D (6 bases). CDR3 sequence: CASSPPGGLGGNQPQHF. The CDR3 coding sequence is TGTGCCAGCTCACCCCCCGGGGGGCTCGGAGGAAATCAGCCCCAGCATTTT.